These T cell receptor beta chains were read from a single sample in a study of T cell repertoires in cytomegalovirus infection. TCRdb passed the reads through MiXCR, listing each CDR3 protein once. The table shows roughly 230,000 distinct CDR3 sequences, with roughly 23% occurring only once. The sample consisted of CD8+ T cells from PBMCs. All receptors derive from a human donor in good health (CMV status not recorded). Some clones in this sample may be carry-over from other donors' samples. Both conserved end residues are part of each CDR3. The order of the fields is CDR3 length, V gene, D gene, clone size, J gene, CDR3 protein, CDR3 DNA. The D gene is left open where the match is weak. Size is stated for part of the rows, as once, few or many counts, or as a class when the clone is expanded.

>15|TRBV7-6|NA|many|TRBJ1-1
CASSKQLDGNTEAFF
TGTGCCAGCAGCAAGCAGCTAGACGGAAACACTGAAGCTTTCTTT
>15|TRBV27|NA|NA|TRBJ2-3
CASSHGQSSTDTQYF
TGTGCCAGCAGCCACGGACAGAGTAGCACAGATACGCAGTATTTT
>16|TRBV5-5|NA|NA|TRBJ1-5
CASSLAGFYSNQPQHF
TGTGCCAGCAGCTTGGCGGGTTTCTATAGCAATCAGCCCCAGCATTTT
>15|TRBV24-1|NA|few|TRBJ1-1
CATSDSGTLNTEAFF
TGTGCCACCAGTGATTCCGGGACCTTGAACACTGAAGCTTTCTTT
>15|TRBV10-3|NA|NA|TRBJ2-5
CAISEGRIRRETQYF
TGTGCCATCAGTGAGGGCCGGATCAGGAGAGAGACCCAGTACTTC
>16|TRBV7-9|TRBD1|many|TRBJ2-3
CASSSRQGPSTDTQYF
TGTGCCAGCAGCTCCAGACAGGGACCTAGCACAGATACGCAGTATTTT
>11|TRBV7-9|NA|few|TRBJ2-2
CARGVDGELFF
TGTGCCAGAGGGGTGGACGGGGAGCTGTTTTTT
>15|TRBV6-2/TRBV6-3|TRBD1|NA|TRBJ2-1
CVSSPWGTGNNEQFF
TGTGTCAGCAGTCCTTGGGGGACAGGGAACAATGAGCAGTTCTTC
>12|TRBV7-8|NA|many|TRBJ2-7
CASSFSVYEQYF
TGTGCCAGCAGCTTTTCCGTCTACGAGCAGTACTTC
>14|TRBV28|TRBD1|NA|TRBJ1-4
CASSGGTGGEKLFF
TGTGCCAGCAGTGGGGGGACAGGGGGCGAAAAACTGTTTTTT
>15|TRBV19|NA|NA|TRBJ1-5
CASSEGDGTNQPQHF
TGTGCCAGTAGTGAGGGGGACGGAACAAATCAGCCCCAGCATTTT
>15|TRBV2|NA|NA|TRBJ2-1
CASSGTRGIYNEQFF
TGTGCCAGCAGTGGGACTAGGGGGATTTACAATGAGCAGTTCTTC
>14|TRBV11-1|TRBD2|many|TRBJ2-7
CASSLERGTYEQYF
TGTGCCAGCAGCTTAGAGCGGGGAACCTACGAGCAGTACTTC
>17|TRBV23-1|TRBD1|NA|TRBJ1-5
CASGSLRDRASNQPQHF
TGCGCCAGCGGCTCCCTTCGGGACAGGGCTAGCAATCAGCCCCAGCATTTT
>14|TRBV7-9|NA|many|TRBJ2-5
CASSQTQGPETQYF
TGTGCCAGCAGCCAGACCCAGGGGCCCGAGACCCAGTACTTC
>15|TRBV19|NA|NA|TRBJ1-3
CASSSEDSSGNTIYF
TGTGCCAGTAGTTCCGAGGACAGCTCTGGAAACACCATATATTTT
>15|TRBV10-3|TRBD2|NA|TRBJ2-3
CAISETSGGGDTQYF
TGTGCCATCAGTGAGACGAGCGGGGGAGGGGATACGCAGTATTTT
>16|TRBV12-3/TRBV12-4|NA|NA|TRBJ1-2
CASSLDRAARNYGYTF
TGTGCCAGCAGTTTAGACAGGGCAGCTCGGAACTATGGCTACACCTTC
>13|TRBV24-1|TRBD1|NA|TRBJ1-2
CATSDYRGQGYTF
TGTGCCACCAGTGACTACAGGGGGCAGGGCTACACCTTC
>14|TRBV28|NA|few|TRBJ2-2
CASSLFWGSGELFF
TGTGCCAGCAGCTTATTTTGGGGTTCCGGGGAGCTGTTTTTT
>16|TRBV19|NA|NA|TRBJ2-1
CASSTGDTTPYNEQFF
TGTGCCAGTAGTACTGGGGACACAACACCGTACAATGAGCAGTTCTTC
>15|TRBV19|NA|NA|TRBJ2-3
CASSIGAGATDTQYF
TGTGCCAGTAGTATAGGGGCGGGGGCCACAGATACGCAGTATTTT
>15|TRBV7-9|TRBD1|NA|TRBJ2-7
CASRTSPGTAYEQYF
TGTGCCAGCAGAACCTCCCCGGGGACAGCCTACGAGCAGTACTTC
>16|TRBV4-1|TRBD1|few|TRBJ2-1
CASSPSTGSSYNEQFF
TGCGCCAGCAGCCCATCGACAGGGAGCTCCTACAATGAGCAGTTCTTC
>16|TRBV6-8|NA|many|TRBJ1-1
CASSPPPILTNTEAFF
TGTGCCAGCAGTCCCCCCCCAATCCTGACGAACACTGAAGCTTTCTTT
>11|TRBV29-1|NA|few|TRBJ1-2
CSGTGNYGYTF
TGCAGCGGAACAGGAAACTATGGCTACACCTTC
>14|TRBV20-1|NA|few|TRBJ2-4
CSARDVVLGNIQYF
TGCAGTGCTAGAGATGTCGTCCTGGGGAACATTCAGTACTTC
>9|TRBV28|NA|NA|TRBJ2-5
CASKETQYF
TGTGCCAGCAAAGAGACCCAGTACTTC
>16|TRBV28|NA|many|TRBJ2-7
CASSPRGGQGIPEQYF
TGTGCCAGCAGCCCCCGGGGCGGGCAGGGAATCCCCGAGCAGTACTTC
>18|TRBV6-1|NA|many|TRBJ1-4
CASSEFYGSGTENEKLFF
TGTGCCAGCAGTGAATTCTACGGATCCGGGACGGAAAATGAAAAACTGTTTTTT
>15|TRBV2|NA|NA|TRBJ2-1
CAPRNRDGTYNEQFF
TGTGCCCCCCGGAACCGGGACGGAACATACAATGAGCAGTTCTTC
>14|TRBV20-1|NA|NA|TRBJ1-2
CSAPVFSSYYGYTF
TGCAGTGCCCCCGTTTTTTCTTCTTACTATGGCTACACCTTC
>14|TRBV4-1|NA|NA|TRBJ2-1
CASSQSKVYNEQFF
TGCGCCAGCAGCCAAAGTAAGGTGTACAATGAGCAGTTCTTC
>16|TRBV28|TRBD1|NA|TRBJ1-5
CASSLFGGQSNQPQHF
TGTGCCAGCAGTTTATTTGGGGGACAGTCCAATCAGCCCCAGCATTTT
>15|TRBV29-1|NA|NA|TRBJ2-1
CSVEGSKTVYNEQFF
TGCAGCGTTGAAGGGTCTAAGACGGTGTACAATGAGCAGTTCTTC
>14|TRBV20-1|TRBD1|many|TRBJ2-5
CSASLGTGEETQYF
TGCAGTGCTAGCCTAGGGACAGGGGAAGAGACCCAGTACTTC
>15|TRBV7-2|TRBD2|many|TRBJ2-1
CASSLGSSGGNEQFF
TGTGCCAGCAGCTTAGGGTCTAGCGGGGGCAATGAGCAGTTCTTC
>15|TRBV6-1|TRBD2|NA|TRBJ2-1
CASSLAGGLNNEQFF
TGTGCCAGCAGTTTAGCGGGGGGACTAAACAATGAGCAGTTCTTC
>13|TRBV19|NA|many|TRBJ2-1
CASSIPMGNEQFF
TGTGCCAGTAGTATTCCAATGGGCAATGAGCAGTTCTTC
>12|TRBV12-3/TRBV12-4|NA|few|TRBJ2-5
CASSRTRETQYF
TGTGCCAGCAGTCGGACAAGAGAGACCCAGTACTTC
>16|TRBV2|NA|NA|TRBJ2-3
CASSDRTRDKRDTQYF
TGTGCCAGCAGTGATAGAACCCGGGACAAGAGAGATACGCAGTATTTT